This T cell receptor (beta chain) was captured in a study of blood T cell repertoires in COVID-19. This CDR3 comprises 13 residues. Germline CDR1 SGHAT, CDR2 FQNNGV. Losses at the gene ends were 4 bases for V and 11 bases for J; bases not matched to a gene: 9. Assay: immunoSEQ multiplex PCR; the TCRdb copy retains only in-frame clones and omits some. The sample gives more than 150,000 clones, 84% of which show up once; roughly 7% is in the top ten. This sequence originates from a human donor in a cohort sampled during active COVID-19. J is TRBJ2-3 and V is TRBV11-2, with 7 bases aligning to TRBD1. Material: peripheral blood. CDR3 coding DNA: TGTGCCAGCAGCTCTACCAGGGGGACAGTGCAGTATTTT. It specifies CASSSTRGTVQYF.